The 6 T cell receptor beta chains below come from one sample, sequenced in a study of blood T cell repertoires in COVID-19. This table comes from immunoSEQ multiplex PCR, and its TCRdb copy is limited to in-frame clones, with some not included. The data contain 140,000 to 150,000 clones, 85% to 90% of them singletons. Sequencing was performed on PBMCs or T cells enriched from blood (not recorded which). Receptors were obtained from a man aged 60-69 years who had recovered from COVID-19.

This clone was seen only a few times. The chain links TRBV19 to TRBJ1-1; maybe TRBD1 (6 bases). This CDR3 spans 15 amino acids. Germline CDR1 and CDR2: LNHDA and SQIVND (reference sequence). The ends were cut back, 6 bases at V and 2 bases at J, with 16 bases in the middle. The CDR3 coding sequence is TGTGCCAGTAGGACAGGACACACACTAAACACTGAAGCTTTCTTT. The encoded protein is CASRTGHTLNTEAFF.

The rearrangement links TRBV5-1 to TRBJ2-1, with TRBD1 matching 11 bases. V was pared by 4 bases and J by 7 bases, with 4 bases of the junction left unmatched. The CDR3 loop spans 14 amino acids. Germline V CDR1 and CDR2: SGHRS, YFSETQ. In nucleotides, the CDR3 is TGCGCCAGCAGCCGAGGACAGGGGGCTAATGAGCAGTTCTTC. This codes for CASSRGQGANEQFF. The variable domain in full, completed from reference TRBV5-1 and TRBJ2-1, reads KAGVTQTPRYLIKTRGQQVTLSCSPISGHRSVSWYQQTPGQGLQFLFEYFSETQRNKGNFPGRFSGRQFSNSRSEMNVSTLELGDSALYLCASSRGQGANEQFFGPGTRLTVL.

The V call is TRBV6-5, the J call TRBJ1-2; no reliable D call. V was clipped by 6 bases and J by 4 bases, with 15 bases between them. CDR1 is MNHEY, CDR2 SVGAGI, per germline. The length of the CDR3 is 14 residues. The CDR3: CASSLRSGSYGYTF. The CDR3, as DNA: TGTGCCAGCAGCTTAAGAAGTGGCAGCTATGGCTACACCTTC.

This clone is a singleton in its sample. V gene TRBV9 combines with J gene TRBJ2-3, with D possibly matching TRBD1 (6 bases). Deletions cut 2 bases from V and 4 bases from J, with 20 bases between. Germline loops: CDR1 SGDLS, CDR2 YYNGEE. The CDR3 sequence is 17 residues long. DNA of the CDR3: TGTGCCAGCAGCGTCGATCGTCAGGGGCGCGGCGCAGATACGCAGTATTTT. This codes for CASSVDRQGRGADTQYF.

The rearrangement links TRBV19 to TRBJ2-7; the match to TRBD2 covers 9 bases. There are 13 residues in the CDR3. The V gene's germline CDR1 is LNHDA and CDR2 SQIVND (reference sequence). V lost 10 bases to trimming and J lost 3 bases; unmatched junction nucleotides: 7. The CDR3: CATSGNGFYEQYF. CDR3 in DNA: TGTGCCACTAGCGGGAACGGCTTCTACGAGCAGTACTTC. Full variable domain (missing parts from reference TRBV19 and TRBJ2-7): DGGITQSPKYLFRKEGQNVTLSCEQNLNHDAMYWYRQDPGQGLRLIYYSQIVNDFQKGDIAEGYSVSREKKESFPLTVTSAQKNPTAFYLCATSGNGFYEQYFGPGTRLTVT.

CDR3 nucleotides: TGTGCCAGCAGTTTATCCGGGGGTCAGGGCTACACCTTC. Protein sequence: CASSLSGGQGYTF. The chain carries TRBV28 and TRBJ1-2; D might be TRBD1 (5 bases). The germline gives CDR1 MDHEN, CDR2 SYDVKM. The CDR3 totals 13 residues. Deletions cut 1 base from V and 8 bases from J, with 11 bases between.